This TCR beta chain derives from a study of blood T cell repertoires in COVID-19. Here immunoSEQ multiplex PCR was the method, and the copy in TCRdb shows in-frame clones only, minus some. The sample carries roughly 260,000 clones, around 90% recorded once. The CDR3 is 16 amino acids. Germline values: CDR1 SNHLY, CDR2 FYNNEI. Trimming took off 3 bases at V and 4 bases at J, with 17 bases between the two ends. The receptor's source is a person aged 18 to 29 with COVID-19, enrolled during active disease. The source material was peripheral blood. V gene TRBV2 combines with J gene TRBJ2-3; D possibly corresponds to TRBD2 (6 bases). CDR3 DNA sequence: TGTGCCAGCAGTGACGGGGGAAGGGGTTTGGCAGATACGCAGTATTTT. Amino acids: CASSDGGRGLADTQYF.